The rows below give T cell receptor beta chains drawn from one sample of a study of blood T cells in healthy people across ages. TCRdb processed the 5' RACE reads anew with MiXCR; each CDR3 protein has one entry. The table records roughly 1 million distinct CDR3 sequences, under 30% of them present only once. This sample was also put to use in a study of T cells of mothers and their children.

Sample: blood. These receptors were obtained from a girl aged 2 to 10 in good health. The CDR3 runs from the conserved cysteine through the conserved F or W. A D gene is named only where the DNA matches it firmly. Size values are once, few and many counts, or a class for expanded clones, and some rows have none.

J	V	D	size	CDR3	DNA
TRBJ2-7	TRBV11-2	.	.	CASSQQTVSSYEQYF	TGTGCCAGCAGCCAACAGACAGTTAGCTCCTACGAGCAGTACTTC
TRBJ2-5	TRBV9	.	.	CASSENGAGHQETQYF	TGTGCCAGCAGCGAAAACGGTGCAGGACACCAAGAGACCCAGTACTTC
TRBJ2-1	TRBV27	TRBD2	few	CASSFMGIAGARGVYNEQFF	TGTGCCAGCAGTTTTATGGGGATAGCGGGTGCCCGGGGGGTCTACAATGAGCAGTTCTTC
TRBJ2-1	TRBV29-1	.	.	CSVERLISSYNEQFF	TGCAGCGTTGAGAGGCTGATAAGCTCCTACAATGAGCAGTTCTTC
TRBJ1-1	TRBV11-2	.	.	CASSDSQGPNTEAFF	TGTGCCAGCAGCGACTCACAGGGCCCGAACACTGAAGCTTTCTTT
TRBJ2-1	TRBV5-1	.	.	CASSWGGQNNEQFF	TGCGCCAGCAGCTGGGGGGGACAGAACAATGAGCAGTTCTTC
TRBJ2-4	TRBV2	.	few	CASSETFQWAKNIQYF	TGTGCCAGCAGTGAAACGTTTCAGTGGGCCAAAAACATTCAGTACTTC
TRBJ1-2	TRBV29-1	.	few	CSVERPLEGYGYTF	TGCAGCGTTGAAAGGCCCCTGGAGGGCTATGGCTACACCTTC
TRBJ2-3	TRBV5-1	.	.	CASSRGTPAYTDTQYF	TGCGCCAGCAGCCGTGGGACACCAGCCTACACAGATACGCAGTATTTT
TRBJ1-1	TRBV6-2/TRBV6-3	.	.	CASSLQGHPPKAFF	TGTGCCAGCAGTTTACAGGGTCACCCTCCGAAGGCTTTCTTT
TRBJ2-3	TRBV11-2	TRBD1	.	CASSYSTGNRGDTQYF	TGTGCCAGCAGCTACTCGACAGGGAATAGGGGAGATACGCAGTATTTT
TRBJ2-1	TRBV20-1	TRBD2	many	CSARLPGLAGESSYNEQFF	TGCAGTGCTAGATTGCCGGGACTAGCGGGAGAAAGCTCCTACAATGAGCAGTTCTTC
TRBJ1-2	TRBV7-9	.	few	CASSLAGRSFTF	TGTGCCAGCAGCTTAGCGGGCAGAAGTTTCACCTTC
TRBJ2-1	TRBV4-1	.	many	CASSQDRDEQFF	TGTGCCAGCAGCCAAGATCGCGATGAGCAGTTCTTC
TRBJ2-1	TRBV12-3/TRBV12-4	TRBD1	.	CASSLLTGTGGYNEQFF	TGTGCCAGCAGTTTACTTACCGGGACAGGGGGTTACAATGAGCAGTTCTTC
TRBJ1-5	TRBV6-2/TRBV6-3	.	few	CASRGEWGESNQPQHF	TGTGCCAGCAGGGGGGAGTGGGGGGAAAGCAATCAGCCCCAGCATTTT
TRBJ2-5	TRBV13	TRBD2	.	CASSPGTSVETQYF	TGTGCCAGCAGCCCGGGGACTAGCGTTGAGACCCAGTACTTC
TRBJ2-7	TRBV12-3/TRBV12-4	.	few	CASSITGAAGEQYF	TGTGCCAGCAGCATTACGGGGGCCGCGGGGGAGCAGTACTTC
TRBJ1-5	TRBV28	TRBD1	.	CASSLGQGWDQPQHF	TGTGCCAGCAGTCTAGGACAGGGGTGGGATCAGCCCCAGCATTTT
TRBJ2-7	TRBV11-2	TRBD1	.	CAGSLVWTGVDEQYF	TGTGCCGGCAGCTTAGTGTGGACAGGGGTTGACGAGCAGTACTTC
TRBJ2-3	TRBV28	.	.	CASSLAALGVDTQYF	TGTGCCAGCAGTTTGGCCGCCCTGGGGGTAGATACGCAGTATTTT
TRBJ2-5	TRBV5-1	.	.	CASSWDAQETQYF	TGCGCCAGCAGCTGGGATGCACAAGAGACCCAGTACTTC
TRBJ2-6	TRBV5-1	.	few	CASSAGASGANVLTF	TGCGCCAGCAGCGCCGGCGCATCTGGGGCCAACGTCCTGACTTTC
TRBJ2-5	TRBV29-1	.	few	CSVELWSSEQYF	TGCAGCGTTGAATTGTGGTCATCAGAGCAGTACTTC
TRBJ1-2	TRBV10-3	.	few	CAISEPSDYGYTF	TGTGCCATCAGTGAGCCAAGTGACTATGGCTACACCTTC
TRBJ2-7	TRBV7-8	.	.	CASTLLPPHGVVNEQYF	TGTGCCAGCACCCTACTCCCTCCCCACGGGGTCGTCAACGAGCAGTACTTC